This T cell receptor (beta chain) appears in the sequencing data of a study of response to subunit inactivated influenza vaccine. Notes on the study in general: There was a suggestion from the authors that each seasonal influenza vaccination recruits few new T cells.

In this sample, this clonotype turned up a few times. The antigen remains unidentified. The CDR3 consists of 14 residues. With V trimmed by 6 bases and J by 3 bases, 4 bases remained unmatched. The germline V gene has CDR1 MDHEN and CDR2 SYDVKM. Using its own MiXCR run on the RT-PCR reads, TCRdb lists one record per CDR3 protein. The sample shows about 580,000 distinct CDR3 sequences, about 14% of them seen only once. The sample in question was PBMCs from blood, obtained approximately 13 days after vaccination. The TCR originated in a man aged 45-65 years who received an inactivated influenza vaccine. The chain has TRBV28 and TRBJ2-7, with 11 positions matching TRBD2. DNA for the CDR3: TGTGCCAGCAGGGTAGCGGGAGGGATCTACGAGCAGTACTTC. Its translation is CASRVAGGIYEQYF.